The 5 T cell receptor beta chains reported below all come from one sample, sequenced in a study of identical twins (dated by TCRdb to 2016 to 2017). Receptor libraries were prepared by 5' RACE. The sequencer listed for this sample is Illumina HiSeq 2000. TCRdb trimmed public reads at Q25 via fastp, called clones via MiXCR and kept in-frame beta chains. Duplicate CDR3 protein sequences are folded into a single record with the most common DNA and genes. The sample yields about 240,000 distinct CDR3 sequences; approximately 8% were counted once. The ten largest account for over 5% of the sample. This same sample was also taken into another study, of yellow fever vaccine responses in identical twins.

The sample consisted of CD8+ T cells sorted from blood. These receptors all come from a woman aged 18 to 35 in good health.

V and J are TRBV5-5 and TRBJ2-7; 7 bases agree with TRBD2. The CDR3 spans 16 residues. Germline CDR1 reads SGHKS; CDR2 reads YYEKEE (reference sequence). J gave up 2 bases and V 5 bases, and 13 bases lay outside the gene matches. This chain's CDR3 is CASSPLGGAKAYEQYF. For the CDR3, the DNA is TGTGCCAGCAGTCCCCTGGGAGGGGCCAAAGCCTACGAGCAGTACTTC.

This chain joins TRBV11-2 and TRBJ2-1, with D unclear. V gave up 1 base and J gave up 4 bases, with 11 bases separating them. The CDR3 is 15 amino acids. The germline CDR1 and CDR2 sequences are SGHAT and FQNNGV. The DNA for the CDR3 is TGTGCCAGCAGCTTAGCCGGACCGGAGTACAATGAGCAGTTCTTC. Translation gives CASSLAGPEYNEQFF.

The table lists this clonotype with a few counts. This chain joins TRBV7-9 and TRBJ2-2, with a possible D match to TRBD2 (6 bases). Trimming left V 5 bases short and J 0 bases short, with 10 bases between. In germline, CDR1 is SEHNR, CDR2 FQNEAQ (reference sequence). The CDR3 spans 15 residues. This CDR3 reads CASSGTHANTGELFF. For the CDR3, the DNA is TGTGCCAGCAGCGGGACTCACGCGAACACCGGGGAGCTGTTTTTT.

This clonotype was observed many times. The J gene is TRBJ2-5, the V gene TRBV7-9; 11 bases map to TRBD2. This CDR3 region has 16 residues. The germline V gene has CDR1 SEHNR and CDR2 FQNEAQ (reference sequence). V lost 5 bases and J lost 5; bases outside the gene matches: 10. CDR3 nucleotide sequence: TGTGCCAGCAGCGTACAGACTAGCGGGGAAAAGGAGACCCAGTACTTC. It specifies CASSVQTSGEKETQYF.

The J gene is TRBJ2-1, the V gene TRBV28, with TRBD2 identical over 7 bases. Germline V gene data show CDR1 as MDHEN and CDR2 as SYDVKM. The CDR3 has 18 residues. J lost 7 bases, V lost 4 bases, and 19 bases had no gene match. The CDR3 sequence is CASSSVTTSRFSENEQFF. The CDR3 DNA follows: TGTGCCAGCAGTTCGGTGACGACTAGCCGATTCTCAGAGAATGAGCAGTTCTTC.